These 5 T cell receptor beta chains share one sample of origin, sequenced in a study of T cells in Graves' hyperthyroidism and ophthalmopathy. The TCR beta CDR3 regions underwent amplification using RNA transcripts as the source. RT-PCR in the first round (using the HTBI primer set) targeted the TCR CDR3. TCRdb recomputed calls from the multiplex PCR reads with MiXCR, one row per CDR3 protein. The table has roughly 420,000 distinct CDR3 sequences, 15% to 18% seen once. The sequenced sample was blood. Receptors were obtained from a woman aged 18-35 years with Graves' hyperthyroidism.

This clonotype has at least ten counts. This chain uses TRBV7-8 with TRBJ2-3; possibly TRBD2 for D (5 bases). The CDR3 has 15 residues. Trimming shortened V by 4 bases and J by 4 bases, and 15 bases separated the two germline ends. Germline CDR1 reads SGHVS; CDR2 reads FQNEAQ. In nucleotides, the CDR3 is TGTGCCAGCAGCTATGGGAGTAGTCGGGCAGATACGCAGTATTTT. It specifies CASSYGSSRADTQYF.

This clonotype came up many times. This chain connects TRBV20-1 to TRBJ2-7; the match to TRBD2 covers 8 bases. The CDR3 loop spans 15 amino acids. The V segment lost 5 bases and the J segment 3 bases; nucleotides outside the gene matches: 12. Germline values: CDR1 DFQATT, CDR2 SNEGSKA (reference sequence). In DNA, the CDR3 is TGCAGTGCTGGCCTACCGGGAGGGCTCAGCTACGAGCAGTACTTC. Its protein product is CSAGLPGGLSYEQYF.

There are many counts of this clonotype. V is TRBV12-3 or TRBV12-4 and J is TRBJ1-2; 7 positions match TRBD1. The V gene end was trimmed by 6 bases and the J gene end by 5 bases; junction bases not matched to a gene: 6. The CDR3 is 13 residues long. CDR3 loop: CASSRTGEYGYTF. Here the CDR3 DNA reads TGTGCCAGCAGCAGGACAGGAGAGTATGGCTACACCTTC.

This clonotype was counted a few times. A much larger clone sits a single nucleotide away, making a read error possible. The chain employs TRBV27 and TRBJ1-5; D is ambiguous. Germline CDR1 and CDR2: MNHEY and SMNVEV (reference sequence). This CDR3 spans 13 amino acids. The CDR3: CANSSGGVQPQHF. DNA of the CDR3: TGTGCCAACAGTTCCGGCGGGGTGCAGCCCCAGCATTTT.

This clonotype was recorded a few times. V and J are TRBV29-1 and TRBJ2-7; TRBD2 agrees at 8 bases. Germline V gene data show CDR1 as SQVTM and CDR2 as ANQGSEA. The CDR3 is 13 amino acids. V gave up 7 bases and J gave up 6 bases; unmatched junction bases: 11. CDR3 residues: CSATPGLAGEQYF. The CDR3 coding sequence is TGCAGCGCCACTCCAGGACTAGCCGGCGAGCAGTACTTC.